This TCR beta chain is drawn from a study of identifying expanded T cells in peripheral blood. Findings and limits, study-wide: Technical replicates showed approximately 1.2 changed clones; two weeks roughly 16; four weeks 19.

During the collection period, no donor immune events like infections were recorded. With respect to this clone: As yet, its antigen is unknown.

The protocol was immunoSEQ multiplex PCR, while the TCRdb copy is restricted to in-frame clones and leaves out a portion. The sample includes around 94,000 clones, approximately 84% of them seen just once. Trimming cost V 2 bases and J 4 bases; bases outside gene matches: 7. Germline CDR1 is SGHVS and CDR2 is FNYEAQ. The CDR3 spans 16 residues. This TCR was sampled from a person aged 18-70 years in good health. The sequenced sample was blood. This chain connects TRBV7-6 to TRBJ2-3, with 9 bases matching TRBD1. The CDR3 DNA sequence: TGTGCCAGCAGCTTAAAAACAGGGGGCGCAGCAGATACGCAGTATTTT. This gives the protein CASSLKTGGAADTQYF.